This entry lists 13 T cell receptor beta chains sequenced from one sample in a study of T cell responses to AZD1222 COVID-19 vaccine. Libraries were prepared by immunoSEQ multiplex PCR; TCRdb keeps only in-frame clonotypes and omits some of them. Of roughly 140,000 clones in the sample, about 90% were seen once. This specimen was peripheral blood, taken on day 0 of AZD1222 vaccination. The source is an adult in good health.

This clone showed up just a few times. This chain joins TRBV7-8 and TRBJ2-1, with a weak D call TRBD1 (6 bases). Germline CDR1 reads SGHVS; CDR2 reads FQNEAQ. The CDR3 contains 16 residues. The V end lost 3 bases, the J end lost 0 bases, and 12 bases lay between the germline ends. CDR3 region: CASSFLTGSSYNEQFF. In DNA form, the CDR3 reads TGTGCCAGCAGCTTTCTTACAGGGAGCTCCTACAATGAGCAGTTCTTC. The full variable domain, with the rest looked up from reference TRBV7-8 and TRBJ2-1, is GAGVSQSPRYKVAKRGQDVALRCDPISGHVSLFWYQQALGQGPEFLTYFQNEAQLDKSGLPSDRFFAERPEGSVSTLKIQRTQQEDSAVYLCASSFLTGSSYNEQFFGPGTRLTVL.

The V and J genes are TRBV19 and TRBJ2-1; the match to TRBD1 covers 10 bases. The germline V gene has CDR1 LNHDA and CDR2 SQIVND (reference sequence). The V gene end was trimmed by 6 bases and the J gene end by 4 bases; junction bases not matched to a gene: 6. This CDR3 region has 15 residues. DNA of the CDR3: TGTGCCAGTAGGGAGGACAGGGGGTCATACAATGAGCAGTTCTTC. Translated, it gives CASREDRGSYNEQFF.

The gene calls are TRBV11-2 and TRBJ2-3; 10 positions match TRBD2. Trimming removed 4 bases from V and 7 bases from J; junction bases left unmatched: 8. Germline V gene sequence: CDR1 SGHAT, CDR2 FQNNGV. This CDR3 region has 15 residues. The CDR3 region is CASSSGASGGNTQYF. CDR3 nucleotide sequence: TGTGCCAGCAGCTCAGGGGCTAGCGGGGGAAATACGCAGTATTTT.

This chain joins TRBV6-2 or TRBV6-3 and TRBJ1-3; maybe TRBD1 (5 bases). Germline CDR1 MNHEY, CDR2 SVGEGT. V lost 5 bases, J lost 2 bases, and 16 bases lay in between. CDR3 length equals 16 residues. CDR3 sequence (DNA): TGTGCCAGCAGTACCCAGCGGGACTTTACTGGAAACACCATATATTTT. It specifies CASSTQRDFTGNTIYF.

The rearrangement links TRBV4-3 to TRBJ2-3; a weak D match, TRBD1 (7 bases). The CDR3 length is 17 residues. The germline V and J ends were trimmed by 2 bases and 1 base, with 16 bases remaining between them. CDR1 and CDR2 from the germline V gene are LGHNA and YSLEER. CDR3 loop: CASSQNPGGTGTDTQYF. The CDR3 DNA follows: TGCGCCAGCAGCCAAAATCCCGGAGGGACAGGCACAGATACGCAGTATTTT.

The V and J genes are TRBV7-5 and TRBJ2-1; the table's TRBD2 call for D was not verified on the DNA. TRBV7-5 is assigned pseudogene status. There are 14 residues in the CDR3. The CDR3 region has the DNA TGTGTCAGAGAGGGCCTAGCGGTCTACAATGAGCAGTTCTTC. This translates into CVREGLAVYNEQFF.

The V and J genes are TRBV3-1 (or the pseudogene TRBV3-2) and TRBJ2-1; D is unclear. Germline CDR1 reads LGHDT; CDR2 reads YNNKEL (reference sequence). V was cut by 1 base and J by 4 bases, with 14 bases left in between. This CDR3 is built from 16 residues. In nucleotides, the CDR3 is TGTGCCAGCAGCCAAGGGATGGGCCGAACATACAATGAGCAGTTCTTC. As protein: CASSQGMGRTYNEQFF.

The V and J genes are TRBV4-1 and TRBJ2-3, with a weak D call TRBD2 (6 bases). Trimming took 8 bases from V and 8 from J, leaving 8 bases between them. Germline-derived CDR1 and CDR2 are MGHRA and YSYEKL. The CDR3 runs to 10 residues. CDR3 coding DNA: TGCGCCAGCGGCGGGGCTACGCAGTATTTT. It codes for CASGGATQYF.

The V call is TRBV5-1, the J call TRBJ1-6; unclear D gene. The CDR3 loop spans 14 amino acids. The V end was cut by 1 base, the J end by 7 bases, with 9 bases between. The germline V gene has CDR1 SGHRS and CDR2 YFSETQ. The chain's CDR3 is CASSLRDWNSPLHF. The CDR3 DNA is TGCGCCAGCAGCTTGAGGGATTGGAATTCACCCCTCCACTTT.

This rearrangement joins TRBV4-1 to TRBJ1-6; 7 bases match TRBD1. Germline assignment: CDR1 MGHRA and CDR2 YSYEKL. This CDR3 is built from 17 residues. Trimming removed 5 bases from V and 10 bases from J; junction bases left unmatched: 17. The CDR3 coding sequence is TGCGCCAGCAGCGTGGCGTCTTGGGACAGCTTGTCGTCACCCCTCCACTTT. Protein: CASSVASWDSLSSPLHF.

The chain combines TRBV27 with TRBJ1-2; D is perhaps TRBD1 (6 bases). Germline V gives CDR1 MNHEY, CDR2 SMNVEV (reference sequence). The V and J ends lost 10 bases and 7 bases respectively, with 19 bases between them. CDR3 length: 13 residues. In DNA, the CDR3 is TGTGCCACCCGGGAGGGTGGGGGCGTTGGCTACACCTTC. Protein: CATREGGGVGYTF.

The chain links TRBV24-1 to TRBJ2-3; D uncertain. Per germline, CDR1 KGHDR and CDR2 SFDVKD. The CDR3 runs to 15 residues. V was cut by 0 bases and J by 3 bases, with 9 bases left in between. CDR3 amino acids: CATSDLDGWTDTQYF. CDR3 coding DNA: TGTGCCACCAGTGATTTGGATGGATGGACAGATACGCAGTATTTT.

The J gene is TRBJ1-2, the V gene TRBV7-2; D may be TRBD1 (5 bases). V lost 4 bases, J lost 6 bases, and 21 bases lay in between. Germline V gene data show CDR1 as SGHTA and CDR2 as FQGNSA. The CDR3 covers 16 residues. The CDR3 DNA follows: TGTGCCAGCAGCTACGAGCGGGGGACGGGGGTAGATGGCTACACCTTC. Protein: CASSYERGTGVDGYTF.